One sample yielded the 29 T cell receptor beta chains listed below, sequenced in a study of T cells in Graves' hyperthyroidism and ophthalmopathy. RNA transcripts provided the source from which TCR beta CDR3 regions were amplified. First-round RT-PCR with HTBI primers amplified the TCR CDR3 region. TCRdb used MiXCR to reprocess the multiplex PCR reads, holding one entry per CDR3 protein. The table has about 840,000 distinct CDR3 sequences, roughly 40% seen once. What was sequenced was blood. The receptors come from a man younger than 30 with Graves' hyperthyroidism.

This clonotype was seen a handful of times. V is TRBV7-4 and J is TRBJ1-1; 9 nucleotides match TRBD1. CDR1 is SGHVT, CDR2 SQSDAQ, per germline. Germline trimming cut 4 bases from V and 0 bases from J; bases unmatched to any gene: 6. The CDR3 is 16 residues long. The CDR3 loop is CASSSPGQGMNTEAFF. In DNA, the CDR3 is TGTGCCAGCAGCTCCCCGGGACAGGGTATGAACACTGAAGCTTTCTTT.

The J gene is TRBJ1-1, the V gene TRBV11-2; unclear D gene. Per germline, CDR1 SGHAT and CDR2 FQNNGV. The V gene lost 6 bases and the J gene lost 0 bases, with 14 bases spanning the gap. The CDR3 consists of 15 residues. In nucleotides, the CDR3 is TGTGCCAGCAGGCCAGTCCGGAATCTGAACACTGAAGCTTTCTTT. This translates into CASRPVRNLNTEAFF.

The rearrangement links TRBV20-1 to TRBJ2-7; perhaps D is TRBD1 or TRBD2 (5 bases each). V dropped 6 bases and J dropped 7 bases, with 19 bases sitting between them. Germline V gives CDR1 DFQATT, CDR2 SNEGSKA (reference sequence). CDR3 length: 13 amino acids. The CDR3 DNA is TGCAGTGCCCACCGGGGCCCCGCTGGGGAGCAGTACTTC. This encodes CSAHRGPAGEQYF.

The rearrangement links TRBV24-1 to TRBJ2-1; a possible D gene is TRBD2 (6 bases). V dropped 4 bases and J dropped 3 bases, with 12 bases sitting between them. This CDR3 has 15 amino acids. Germline CDR1 and CDR2: KGHDR and SFDVKD. The CDR3 here is CATSDLKTSYNEQFF. The CDR3 DNA sequence: TGTGCCACCAGTGACCTTAAGACTAGCTACAATGAGCAGTTCTTC.

The chain employs TRBV10-3 and TRBJ1-2; D unclear. Germline V gives CDR1 ENHRY, CDR2 SYGVKD. V shed 4 bases and J shed 0 bases, with 6 bases lying between them. The CDR3 sequence is 13 residues long. The CDR3 DNA sequence: TGTGCCATCAGTGTAGGAGCTAACTATGGCTACACCTTC. It is translated as CAISVGANYGYTF.

The J gene is TRBJ1-4, the V gene TRBV4-3; the D is unclear. V gave up 0 bases and J gave up 7 bases, with 15 bases separating them. Germline V gene data show CDR1 as LGHNA and CDR2 as YSLEER. The CDR3 spans 16 residues. The CDR3 loop reads CASSQDELADIEKLFF. The CDR3 DNA reads as TGCGCCAGCAGCCAAGACGAATTGGCAGACATTGAAAAACTGTTTTTT.

This clonotype showed up many times. The rearrangement links TRBV10-3 to TRBJ2-7; 7 nucleotides match TRBD1. This CDR3 is built from 14 residues. Germline CDR1 ENHRY, CDR2 SYGVKD. Losses at the gene ends were 4 bases for V and 3 bases for J; bases not matched to a gene: 6. The CDR3 here is CAISAVRDSYEQYF. CDR3 coding DNA: TGTGCCATCAGTGCGGTTCGGGACAGCTACGAGCAGTACTTC.

The sample holds a few counts of this clonotype. The V call is TRBV5-1, the J call TRBJ2-7; TRBD2 matches 8 bases. The CDR3 covers 13 residues. Germline-derived CDR1 and CDR2 are SGHRS and YFSETQ. V shed 6 bases and J 5 bases; nucleotides not matched to a gene: 7. The CDR3 loop reads CASTPGGPHEQYF. CDR3 sequence (DNA): TGCGCCAGCACCCCGGGAGGGCCCCACGAGCAGTACTTC.

The chain carries TRBV19 and TRBJ1-5; 7 bases align to TRBD1. Germline values: CDR1 LNHDA, CDR2 SQIVND (reference sequence). The CDR3 loop spans 15 amino acids. J was trimmed by 5 bases and V by 0 bases; bases with no gene match: 4. CDR3: CASSIDPTGDQPQHF. CDR3 sequence (DNA): TGTGCCAGTAGTATAGACCCCACAGGGGATCAGCCCCAGCATTTT. The full variable domain, completed using reference TRBV19 and TRBJ1-5, is DGGITQSPKYLFRKEGQNVTLSCEQNLNHDAMYWYRQDPGQGLRLIYYSQIVNDFQKGDIAEGYSVSREKKESFPLTVTSAQKNPTAFYLCASSIDPTGDQPQHFGDGTRLSIL.

The chain is built from TRBV20-1 and TRBJ2-7; no clear D. V dropped 0 bases and J dropped 3 bases, with 9 bases sitting between them. CDR3 length: 13 residues. Germline lookup yields CDR1 DFQATT and CDR2 SNEGSKA (reference sequence). The CDR3 loop reads CSARDIQNYEQYF. The CDR3 bases are TGCAGTGCTAGAGATATTCAGAACTACGAGCAGTACTTC.

This clonotype was observed a few times. Here the CDR3 DNA reads TGTGCCAGTAGTATCTCGGACAGGGCAAGTGGAAAGACCCAGTACTTC. Translation gives CASSISDRASGKTQYF. The genes are TRBV19 and TRBJ2-5; 8 bases agree with TRBD1. J was trimmed by 6 bases and V by 3 bases; bases with no gene match: 12. There are 16 residues in the CDR3. Looked up from germline, CDR1 is LNHDA and CDR2 is SQIVND (reference sequence). The complete variable domain, with remaining parts taken from reference TRBV19 and TRBJ2-5, reads DGGITQSPKYLFRKEGQNVTLSCEQNLNHDAMYWYRQDPGQGLRLIYYSQIVNDFQKGDIAEGYSVSREKKESFPLTVTSAQKNPTAFYLCASSISDRASGKTQYFGPGTRLLVL.

CDR3 sequence: CASSLATDSYNSPLHF. The CDR3 nucleotides read TGTGCCAGCAGCTTAGCGACAGACAGTTATAATTCACCCCTCCACTTT. V and J are TRBV7-2 and TRBJ1-6, with D perhaps matching TRBD1 (5 bases). The CDR3 runs to 16 residues. The germline V gene encodes CDR1 SGHTA and CDR2 FQGNSA. The germline V and J ends were trimmed by 0 bases and 4 bases, with 10 bases remaining between them.

Notes on this clonotype: A much more abundant neighbour one base away suggests this may be a read error. The gene calls are TRBV9 and TRBJ1-1; D is ambiguous. Trimming took 2 bases from V and 10 from J, leaving 18 bases between them. The germline V gene encodes CDR1 SGDLS and CDR2 YYNGEE. CDR3 length: 14 residues. In DNA, the CDR3 is TGTGCCAGCAGCGTCGGGATAGTCAAGAGTGGAGCTTTCTTT. Protein product: CASSVGIVKSGAFF.

The rearrangement links TRBV7-9 to TRBJ2-2; a possible D gene is TRBD1 (5 bases). V lost 5 bases to trimming and J lost 7 bases, with 11 bases between them. This CDR3 contains 13 residues. The germline V gene encodes CDR1 SEHNR and CDR2 FQNEAQ (reference sequence). CDR3 region: CASSLRVGGELFF. The CDR3 DNA is TGTGCCAGCAGCCTCAGGGTCGGCGGGGAGCTGTTTTTT.

This clonotype was seen more than once but under ten times. For the CDR3, the DNA is TGTGCCAGCAGCTTGGATCCTAGCCAAGAGACCCAGTACTTC. Translation gives CASSLDPSQETQYF. The chain has TRBV5-5 and TRBJ2-5; D uncertain. Germline V gene lookup returns CDR1 SGHKS and CDR2 YYEKEE (reference sequence). Trimming took off 0 bases at V and 1 base at J, with 7 bases between the two ends. The CDR3 has 14 amino acids.

The V call is TRBV9, the J call TRBJ2-7, with a weak D call TRBD2 (7 bases). V lost 4 bases and J 5 bases, leaving 25 bases between the germline ends. Germline loops: CDR1 SGDLS, CDR2 YYNGEE. The CDR3 consists of 17 residues. The CDR3 DNA sequence: TGTGCCAGCAGCTCCAACCCCTTGGGGGGGGCGAGGCACGAGCAGTACTTC. Protein: CASSSNPLGGARHEQYF.

This clonotype was counted ten times or more. The chain links TRBV7-8 to TRBJ1-6; TRBD1 might be the D (6 bases). The germline V gene has CDR1 SGHVS and CDR2 FQNEAQ. V lost 1 base, J lost 6 bases, and 10 bases lay in between. There are 15 residues in the CDR3. The DNA for the CDR3 is TGTGCCAGCAGCTTAGGGGGGGGGCGTAATTCACCCCTCCACTTT. Its protein is CASSLGGGRNSPLHF.

This clonotype has ten or more counts. V gene TRBV7-9 combines with J gene TRBJ1-1, with no clear D. The CDR3 has 13 amino acids. V was clipped by 2 bases and J by 7 bases, with 11 bases between them. Germline assignment: CDR1 SEHNR and CDR2 FQNEAQ (reference sequence). CDR3 residues: CASSLYAGLEAFF. CDR3 nucleotides: TGTGCCAGCAGCTTATATGCCGGACTTGAAGCTTTCTTT.

The chain has TRBV11-3 and TRBJ2-7; D tentatively reads TRBD1 or TRBD2 (5 bases each). CDR1 is SGHNT, CDR2 YENEEA, per germline. V lost 1 base to trimming and J lost 6 bases, with 10 bases between them. CDR3 length equals 13 residues. CDR3 nucleotides: TGTGCCAGCAGCTTAGGCGCCGGGACCGAGCAGTACTTC. It yields the protein CASSLGAGTEQYF.

The V and J genes are TRBV7-2 and TRBJ2-7; either TRBD1 or TRBD2 may fit D (5 bases each). Looked up from germline, CDR1 is SGHTA and CDR2 is FQGNSA. The V end lost 6 bases, the J end lost 0 bases, and 15 bases lay between the germline ends. The CDR3 covers 15 residues. This CDR3 reads CASRLGTVSSYEQYF. The CDR3 region has the DNA TGTGCCAGCAGATTGGGGACGGTCAGCTCCTACGAGCAGTACTTC.

The V gene is TRBV9, the J gene TRBJ1-1; D gene unclear. CDR3 length equals 15 residues. Germline assignment: CDR1 SGDLS and CDR2 YYNGEE. The V and J ends lost 4 bases and 4 bases respectively, with 17 bases between them. The CDR3 sequence is CASSQRGGGLTEAFF. In DNA form, the CDR3 reads TGTGCCAGCAGCCAACGCGGAGGTGGCCTCACTGAAGCTTTCTTT.

This clonotype appeared a single time. A read error may be the cause here, since a much bigger clone is one base away. The J gene is TRBJ1-5, the V gene TRBV9, with D perhaps matching TRBD1 (5 bases). The V gene lost 4 bases and the J gene lost 5 bases, with 19 bases spanning the gap. The CDR3 is made up of 16 amino acids. Per germline, CDR1 SGDLS and CDR2 YYNGEE. The CDR3 protein is CASSFHPGTADQPQHF. The CDR3 region has the DNA TGTGCCAGCAGCTTCCACCCCGGGACGGCTGATCAGCCCCAGCATTTT.

This chain uses TRBV5-7 with TRBJ2-2, with D tentatively TRBD2 (7 bases). TRBV5-7 carries the ORF label, with uncertain function. The V end lost 9 bases, the J end lost 2 bases, and 26 bases lay between the germline ends. CDR3 size: 18 residues. The CDR3, as DNA: TGTGCCACCTACGTCGAATCCGGGGGGCGCCTTAACACCGGGGAGCTGTTTTTT. This sequence encodes CATYVESGGRLNTGELFF.

The chain has TRBV19 and TRBJ1-1; no reliable D call. Looked up from germline, CDR1 is LNHDA and CDR2 is SQIVND (reference sequence). The CDR3 loop spans 14 amino acids. Trimming removed 0 bases at V and 4 bases at J, with 9 bases between. The CDR3 sequence: CASSIEDKGTEAFF. The CDR3 bases are TGTGCCAGTAGTATAGAAGATAAGGGCACTGAAGCTTTCTTT.

A single count supports this clonotype. This may stem from a read error, because a much larger clone lies one nucleotide away. J is TRBJ2-7 and V is TRBV2; weak D call: TRBD1 (5 bases). Germline CDR1 is SNHLY and CDR2 is FYNNEI. The CDR3 spans 15 residues. Trimming left V 0 bases short and J 2 bases short, with 11 bases between. The CDR3 DNA follows: TGTGCCAGCAGTGAAGCGGGGCGACCCCCCTACGAGCAGTACTTC. Residues: CASSEAGRPPYEQYF.

The chain uses TRBV5-1 and TRBJ1-6; D remains ambiguous. The CDR3 runs to 14 residues. Germline V CDR1 and CDR2: SGHRS, YFSETQ. The V end was cut by 0 bases, the J end by 7 bases, with 8 bases between. The CDR3, as DNA: TGCGCCAGCAGCTTGGAGAGGGCGAATTCACCCCTCCACTTT. Translating gives CASSLERANSPLHF.

This chain joins TRBV13 and TRBJ2-7, with D perhaps TRBD2 (7 bases). The CDR3 length is 15 residues. V was clipped by 0 bases and J by 7 bases, with 16 bases between them. Germline V gene sequence: CDR1 PRHDT, CDR2 FYEKMQ (reference sequence). This CDR3 reads CASSLGGGGTGEQYF. The DNA for the CDR3 is TGTGCCAGCAGCTTAGGAGGGGGGGGGACGGGGGAGCAGTACTTC.

The chain is built from TRBV19 and TRBJ1-2; D perhaps matches TRBD1 (5 bases). V was trimmed by 4 bases and J by 0 bases, leaving 12 bases between them. Germline V gene sequence: CDR1 LNHDA, CDR2 SQIVND (reference sequence). This CDR3 spans 15 amino acids. The CDR3 region has the DNA TGTGCCAGTAGTAGGGGGGACGGCCCTAACTATGGCTACACCTTC. The encoded protein is CASSRGDGPNYGYTF. Full variable domain (rest looked up from reference TRBV19 and TRBJ1-2): DGGITQSPKYLFRKEGQNVTLSCEQNLNHDAMYWYRQDPGQGLRLIYYSQIVNDFQKGDIAEGYSVSREKKESFPLTVTSAQKNPTAFYLCASSRGDGPNYGYTFGSGTRLTVV.

The chain uses TRBV4-1 and TRBJ1-4; D is ambiguous. V lost 1 base and J 8 bases, leaving 8 bases between the germline ends. Germline V lookup: CDR1 MGHRA, CDR2 YSYEKL. The CDR3 sequence is 13 residues long. The CDR3 coding sequence is TGCGCCAGCAGCCAAGGAGCGAGCGAAAAACTGTTTTTT. Its protein is CASSQGASEKLFF.